This T cell receptor beta chain was sequenced during a study of shared clonotypes between healthy human individuals. Clones were read by immunoSEQ multiplex PCR, and TCRdb kept only the in-frame ones, dropping some. The table includes about 2.4 million clones, approximately 93% detected once. CDR3 length equals 14 residues. Per germline, CDR1 SGHAT and CDR2 FQNNGV. V lost 6 bases to trimming and J lost 1 base, with 11 bases between them. Sequencing was performed on naive CD4+ T cells from PBMCs. The subset: CD45RA+ positively selected. The clonotype was recovered from a man between 18 and 29 years old in good health. Some clones in this sample may be carry-over from other donors' samples. This sequence joins TRBV11-2 and TRBJ2-3; D call uncertain. The CDR3 loop reads CASSSTRGTDTQYF. The CDR3 bases are TGTGCCAGCAGTTCCACAAGGGGCACAGATACGCAGTATTTT.